This T cell receptor beta chain appears in the sequencing data of a study of blood T cell repertoires in COVID-19. About the study: Samples of COVID-19 (acute and convalescent) were obtained from the United States, Italy and Spain. In each case, the material was cDNA or gDNA derived from T cells, B-cell-depleted T cells, or PBMCs.

In the original workflow: How many nucleated cells were present was estimated from reference gene primer amplification. Profiling relied on immunoSEQ multiplex PCR, and the TCRdb table lists in-frame clones only, not all of them. The V and J calls and clone size come from that table; D and trimming were worked out from the DNA. The repertoire consists of about 170,000 clones, with roughly 86% occurring once and the leading ten covering under 3%. Sequencing was done on a sample of peripheral blood. The TCR originated in a woman over 75 with COVID-19, enrolled during active disease.

The CDR3 bases are TGTGCCAGTAGTATAGGAACGACAGGGATGATCGGCAATCAGCCCCAGCATTTT. Its protein is CASSIGTTGMIGNQPQHF. The chain combines TRBV19 with TRBJ1-5; 7 bases match TRBD1. Looked up from germline, CDR1 is LNHDA and CDR2 is SQIVND (reference sequence). J gave up 2 bases and V 1 base, and 11 bases lay outside the gene matches. The length of the CDR3 is 18 residues.